The T cell receptor beta chain described here comes from a study of blood T cell repertoires in COVID-19 (dated by TCRdb to 2020 to 2021). Background for the entire study: Samples covering the acute and convalescent phases of COVID-19 were provided by collaborators in the United States, Italy and Spain. The repertoires were made available in a free public database intended to serve as a resource for research on the immune response to SARS-CoV-2. The dataset comprised deeply sampled blood TCRbeta repertoires from subjects exposed to, actively infected with, or recovered from COVID-19. Where available, HLA class I and class II types were taken from metadata supplied by the sample provider and were not determined by assay-based typing. A de-identified subject ID, COVID-19 status, age in years and sex were almost always included in the sample metadata. The material from the prospective study consisted of cDNA or gDNA derived from T cells, B-cell-depleted T cells, or PBMCs. The samples were drawn from two sources: the first 160 participants of the ongoing ImmuneRACE study, and fewer than 1,500 subjects contributed by 6 global collaborators.

The collaborating institutions used their own protocols to collect whole blood in K2EDTA tubes. For TCRbeta analysis, collaborator samples were shipped as frozen whole blood, as isolated PBMCs, or as DNA extracted from either sample type. Study-wide findings and limitations: Clinical and demographic metadata were provided uncurated, with the amount varying by source and participant.

The CDR3 covers 18 residues, taking in both the cysteine and the phenylalanine. CDR3 DNA is the only sequence kept; it has 54 bases, read in frame from the first base. After removal of 7 bases from V and 1 base from J, the junction retains 13 bases not matched to a gene. The germline V gene (reference sequence) gives CDR1 as SEHNR and CDR2 as FQNEAQ. Turning to this clone: The specificity of this receptor is unknown. No much larger clonotype is one base removed from it; base qualities were not supplied.

TCRbeta CDR3 regions were amplified from genomic DNA using the immunoSEQ Assay, a bias-controlled multiplex PCR. Processing in the source paper ran as follows. Nucleated cell counts per sample were estimated from amplification of reference gene primers within the assay. To quantify the absolute abundance of each unique TCRbeta CDR3 rearrangement, sequence reads were collapsed and filtered. For each sample, productive Simpson clonality was calculated as the square root of Simpson's diversity index across productive rearrangements. TCRdb retrieved this table from immuneACCESS and kept in-frame rearrangements only. Not all clones are present; in checked studies, unresolved V genes account for under half, and no reason is known for the remainder. The DNA was the basis for D and trimming; V, J and clone size are from that table. This sample holds 250,000 to 300,000 clones; approximately 86% were observed only once. The biggest ten clones account for less than 4% of the sample.

The rearranged segments are TRBV7-9 and TRBJ2-3; TRBD2 fits 11 bases in the junction. The sequenced sample consisted of peripheral blood. The TCR originated in a man aged 18 to 30 with active or convalescent COVID-19. The CDR3 reads as follows: CASTLSGLAELGTDTQYF. The DNA sequence is given as TGTGCCAGCACCCTGTCGGGACTAGCGGAGCTAGGCACAGATACGCAGTATTTT.